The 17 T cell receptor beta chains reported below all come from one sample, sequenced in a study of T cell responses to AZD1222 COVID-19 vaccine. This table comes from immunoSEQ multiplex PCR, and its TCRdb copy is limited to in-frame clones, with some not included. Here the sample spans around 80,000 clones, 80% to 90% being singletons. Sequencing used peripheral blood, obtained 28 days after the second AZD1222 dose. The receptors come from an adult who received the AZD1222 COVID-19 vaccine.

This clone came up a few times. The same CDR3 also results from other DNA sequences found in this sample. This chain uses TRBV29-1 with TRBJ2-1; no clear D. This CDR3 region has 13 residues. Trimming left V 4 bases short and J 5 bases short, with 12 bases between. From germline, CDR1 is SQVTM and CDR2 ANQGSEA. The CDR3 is CSVVPTEHNEQFF. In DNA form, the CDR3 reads TGCAGCGTTGTACCCACGGAACACAATGAGCAGTTCTTC.

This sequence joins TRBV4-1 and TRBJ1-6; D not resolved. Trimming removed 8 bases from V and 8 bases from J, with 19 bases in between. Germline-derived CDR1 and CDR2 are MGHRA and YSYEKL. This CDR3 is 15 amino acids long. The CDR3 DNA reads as TGCGCCAGCGCCCCCGGGGTGAACTACGATTCACCCCTCCACTTT. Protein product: CASAPGVNYDSPLHF.

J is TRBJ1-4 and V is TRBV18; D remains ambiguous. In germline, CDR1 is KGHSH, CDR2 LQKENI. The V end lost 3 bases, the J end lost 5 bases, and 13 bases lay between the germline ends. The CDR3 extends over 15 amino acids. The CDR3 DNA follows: TGTGCCAGCTCACCCAGCCGGGATATGAATGAAAAACTGTTTTTT. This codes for CASSPSRDMNEKLFF.

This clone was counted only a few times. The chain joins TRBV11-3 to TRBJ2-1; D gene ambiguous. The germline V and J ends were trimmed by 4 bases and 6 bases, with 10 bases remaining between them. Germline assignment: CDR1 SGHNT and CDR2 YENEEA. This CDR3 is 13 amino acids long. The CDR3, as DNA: TGTGCCAGCAGCTCGACGAGAGCCAATGAGCAGTTCTTC. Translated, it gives CASSSTRANEQFF.

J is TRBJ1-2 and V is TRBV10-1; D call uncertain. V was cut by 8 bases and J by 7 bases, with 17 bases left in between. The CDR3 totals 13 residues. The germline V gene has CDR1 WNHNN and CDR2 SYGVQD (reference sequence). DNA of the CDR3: TGCGCCAGCTTCGCCCGGGGTGGAGGTGGCTACACCTTC. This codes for CASFARGGGGYTF.

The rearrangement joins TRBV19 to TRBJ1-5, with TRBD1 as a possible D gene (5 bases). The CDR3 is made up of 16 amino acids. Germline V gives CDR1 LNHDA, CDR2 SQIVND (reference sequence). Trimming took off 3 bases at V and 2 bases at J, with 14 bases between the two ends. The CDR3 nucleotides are TGTGCCAGTAGTATGGTGGGGGGGAGGCGCAATCAGCCCCAGCATTTT. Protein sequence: CASSMVGGRRNQPQHF.

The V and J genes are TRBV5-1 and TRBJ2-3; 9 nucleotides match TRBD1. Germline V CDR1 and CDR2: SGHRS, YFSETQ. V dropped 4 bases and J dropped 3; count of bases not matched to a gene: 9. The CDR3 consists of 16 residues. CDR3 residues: CASSDLGQGRTDTQYF. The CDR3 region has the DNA TGCGCCAGCAGCGATCTTGGACAGGGGAGGACAGATACGCAGTATTTT.

The CDR3 coding sequence is TGCGCCAGCAGCTTGGGACTCCAGGGGTTCCCAGATACGCAGTATTTT. This translates into CASSLGLQGFPDTQYF. The V call is TRBV5-1, the J call TRBJ2-3; D is perhaps TRBD1 (6 bases). Trimming took off 0 bases at V and 4 bases at J, with 15 bases between the two ends. Germline V lookup: CDR1 SGHRS, CDR2 YFSETQ. This CDR3 is 16 amino acids long.

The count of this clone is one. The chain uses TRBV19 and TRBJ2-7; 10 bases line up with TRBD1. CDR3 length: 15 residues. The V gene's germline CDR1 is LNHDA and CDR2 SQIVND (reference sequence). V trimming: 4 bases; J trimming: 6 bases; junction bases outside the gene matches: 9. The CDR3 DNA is TGTGCCAGTAGTAGAGGACAGGGGGGCAGTGTCGAGCAGTACTTC. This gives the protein CASSRGQGGSVEQYF.

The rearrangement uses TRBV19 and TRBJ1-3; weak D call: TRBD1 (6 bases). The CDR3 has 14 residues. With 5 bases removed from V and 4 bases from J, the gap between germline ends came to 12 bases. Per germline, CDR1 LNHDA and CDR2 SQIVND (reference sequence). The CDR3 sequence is CASSWTVGGNTIYF. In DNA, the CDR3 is TGTGCCAGTAGTTGGACAGTCGGCGGAAACACCATATATTTT.

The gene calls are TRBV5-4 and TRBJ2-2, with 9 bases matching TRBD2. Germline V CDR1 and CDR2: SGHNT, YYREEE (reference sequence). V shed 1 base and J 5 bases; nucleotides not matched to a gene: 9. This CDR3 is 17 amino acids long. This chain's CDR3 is CASSLIGGGAGTGELFF. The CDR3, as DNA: TGTGCCAGCAGCTTGATTGGCGGGGGGGCAGGGACCGGGGAGCTGTTTTTT.

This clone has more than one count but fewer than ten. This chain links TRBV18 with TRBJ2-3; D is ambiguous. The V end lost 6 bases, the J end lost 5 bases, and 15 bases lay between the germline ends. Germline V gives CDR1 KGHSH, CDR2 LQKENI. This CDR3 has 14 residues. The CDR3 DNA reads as TGTGCCAGCTCCCTGGAATACGACGGAGATACGCAGTATTTT. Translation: CASSLEYDGDTQYF.

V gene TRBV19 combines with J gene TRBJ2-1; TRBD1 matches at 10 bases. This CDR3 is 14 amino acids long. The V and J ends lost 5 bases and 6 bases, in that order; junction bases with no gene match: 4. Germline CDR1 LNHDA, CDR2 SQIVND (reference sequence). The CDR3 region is CASSLGTGVNEQFF. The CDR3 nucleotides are TGTGCCAGTAGTTTGGGGACAGGGGTCAATGAGCAGTTCTTC. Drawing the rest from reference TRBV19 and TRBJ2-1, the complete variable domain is DGGITQSPKYLFRKEGQNVTLSCEQNLNHDAMYWYRQDPGQGLRLIYYSQIVNDFQKGDIAEGYSVSREKKESFPLTVTSAQKNPTAFYLCASSLGTGVNEQFFGPGTRLTVL.

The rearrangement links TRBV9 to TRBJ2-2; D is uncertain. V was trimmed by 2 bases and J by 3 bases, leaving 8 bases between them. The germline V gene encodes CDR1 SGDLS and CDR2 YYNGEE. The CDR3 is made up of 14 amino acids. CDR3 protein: CASSVQYYTGELFF. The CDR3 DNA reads TGTGCCAGCAGCGTCCAATATTACACCGGGGAGCTGTTTTTT. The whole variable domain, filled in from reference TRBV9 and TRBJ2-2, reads DSGVTQTPKHLITATGQRVTLRCSPRSGDLSVYWYQQSLDQGLQFLIQYYNGEERAKGNILERFSAQQFPDLHSELNLSSLELGDSALYFCASSVQYYTGELFFGEGSRLTVL.

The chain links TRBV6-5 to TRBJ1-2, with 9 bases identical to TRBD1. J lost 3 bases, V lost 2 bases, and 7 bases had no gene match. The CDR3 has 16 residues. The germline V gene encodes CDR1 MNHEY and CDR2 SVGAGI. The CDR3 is CASSYHRQGVDYGYTF. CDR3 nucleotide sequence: TGTGCCAGCAGTTACCACCGACAGGGGGTTGACTATGGCTACACCTTC.

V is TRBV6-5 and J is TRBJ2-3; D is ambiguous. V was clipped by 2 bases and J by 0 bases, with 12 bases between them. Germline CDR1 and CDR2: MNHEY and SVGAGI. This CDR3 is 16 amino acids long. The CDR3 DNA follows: TGTGCCAGCAGTTACCCCCGAGGCAGGAGCACAGATACGCAGTATTTT. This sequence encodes CASSYPRGRSTDTQYF.

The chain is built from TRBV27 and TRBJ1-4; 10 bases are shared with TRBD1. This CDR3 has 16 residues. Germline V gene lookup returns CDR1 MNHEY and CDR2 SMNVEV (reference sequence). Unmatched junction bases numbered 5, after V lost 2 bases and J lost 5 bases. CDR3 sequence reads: CASSLGRQGANEKLFF. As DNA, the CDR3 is TGTGCCAGCAGTTTAGGCAGACAGGGGGCGAATGAAAAACTGTTTTTT.